This T cell receptor (beta chain) was recorded in a study of blood T cell repertoires in COVID-19. Study as a whole: T cells, B-cell-depleted T cells, or PBMCs supplied cDNA or gDNA.

Produced via immunoSEQ multiplex PCR; TCRdb's table is partial and in-frame only. Among about 380,000 clones listed, about 88% were seen once. The age range of participants was about 18 to 95 years, with residence in more than 20 US areas. Participants had their cohort set by participant-reported clinical history. Recovery meant two consecutive negative NP/OP PCR tests, professional clearance, or resolved symptoms. Germline CDR1 reads SGHRS; CDR2 reads YFSETQ. This CDR3 region has 14 residues. The ends were cut back, 2 bases at V and 5 bases at J, with 13 bases in the middle. Sequencing was performed on PBMCs or T cells enriched from blood (not recorded which). The TCR was taken from a woman between 18 and 29 years old who had recovered from COVID-19. The gene calls are TRBV5-1 and TRBJ2-5; possible D gene TRBD1, 5 bases. The CDR3 protein is CASSFVSGRETQYF. CDR3 bases: TGCGCCAGCAGCTTCGTATCAGGGCGCGAGACCCAGTACTTC.